This TCR beta chain was retrieved from a study of OX40 agonist ivuxolimab in advanced cancers. Deletions cut 2 bases from V and 5 bases from J, with 19 bases between. CDR1 and CDR2 (germline): MNHEY, SMNVEV (reference sequence). The length of the CDR3 is 16 residues. Sequencing used immunoSEQ multiplex PCR; TCRdb keeps in-frame clones, though not all of them. The sample holds roughly 48,000 clones, 70% to 90% seen once. The source is an adult with an advanced solid tumor such as melanoma, head and neck, liver or kidney cancer. The V and J genes are TRBV27 and TRBJ2-7, with a weak D call TRBD1 (6 bases). This specimen consisted of CD4+ or CD8+ T cells sorted from blood, obtained in a trial of the OX40 agonist ivuxolimab. Here the CDR3 DNA reads TGTGCCAGCAGTTTAGTTGGACAGTTTATCGTCCACGAGCAGTACTTC. Protein sequence: CASSLVGQFIVHEQYF.